The rows below give T cell receptor beta chains drawn from one sample of a study of T cells in Graves' hyperthyroidism and ophthalmopathy. TCRdb independently ran MiXCR on the multiplex PCR reads; one entry per CDR3 protein. The table has 300,000 to 400,000 distinct CDR3 sequences, 21% seen once. The sequenced material came from blood. The receptors originated from a woman in her 50s with Graves' hyperthyroidism. The CDR3 runs from the conserved cysteine through the conserved F or W. D genes are given only for firm matches. Part of the rows lack a size; the others show once, few, many or a class for expanded clones.

CDR3	DNA	V	D	J	size
CASSVSYGHYEQYF	TGTGCCAGCAGTGTCAGTTACGGACACTACGAGCAGTACTTC	TRBV2	.	TRBJ2-7	.
CASSVQGTQETQYF	TGTGCCAGCAGTGTTCAGGGTACCCAAGAGACCCAGTACTTC	TRBV6-1	.	TRBJ2-5	many
CATSRGTGISYEQYF	TGTGCCACCAGCAGAGGAACAGGGATCTCCTACGAGCAGTACTTC	TRBV15	.	TRBJ2-7	many
CASSRLAGGSNEQFF	TGTGCCAGCAGCCGACTAGCGGGAGGGAGCAATGAGCAGTTCTTC	TRBV3-1	TRBD2	TRBJ2-1	many
CSARVPKGTGELFF	TGCAGTGCTAGAGTCCCAAAAGGTACCGGGGAGCTGTTTTTT	TRBV20-1	.	TRBJ2-2	.
CASSQDRQVGELFF	TGCGCCAGCAGCCAAGACCGACAAGTCGGGGAGCTGTTTTTT	TRBV5-1	.	TRBJ2-2	many
CASSQEGLTYEQYF	TGTGCCAGCAGCCAAGAGGGTCTTACCTACGAGCAGTACTTC	TRBV3-1	.	TRBJ2-7	many
CSASRLGVNTEAFF	TGCAGTGCTAGTAGGTTGGGGGTGAACACTGAAGCTTTCTTT	TRBV20-1	.	TRBJ1-1	many
CASSGRTTEAFF	TGTGCCAGCAGTGGACGGACCACTGAAGCTTTCTTT	TRBV6-1	.	TRBJ1-1	many
CASSPQGIGDGELFF	TGTGCCAGCAGCCCACAGGGGATCGGGGACGGGGAGCTGTTTTTT	TRBV7-9	TRBD1	TRBJ2-2	many
CASSLAGQNYGYTF	TGCGCCAGCAGCTTAGCGGGACAAAACTATGGCTACACCTTC	TRBV5-1	.	TRBJ1-2	many
CASSPGGTNTGELFF	TGTGCCAGCAGCCCCGGCGGGACGAACACCGGGGAGCTGTTTTTT	TRBV7-3	.	TRBJ2-2	few
CASSLRGRYEETQYF	TGTGCCAGCAGCCTAAGAGGACGGTACGAAGAGACCCAGTACTTC	TRBV5-6	.	TRBJ2-5	many
CASSFGTGGYEQYF	TGTGCCAGCAGCTTCGGGACAGGGGGGTACGAGCAGTACTTC	TRBV7-6	TRBD1	TRBJ2-7	many
CASSYQGQGFGGYTF	TGTGCCAGCAGTTACCAGGGACAGGGCTTTGGTGGCTACACCTTC	TRBV6-2/TRBV6-3	TRBD1	TRBJ1-2	.
CATRDPGRDGYTF	TGTGCCACCCGCGACCCAGGGAGGGATGGCTACACCTTC	TRBV28	.	TRBJ1-2	many
CASRETGGGTGELFF	TGTGCCAGCAGGGAGACAGGGGGCGGCACCGGGGAGCTGTTTTTT	TRBV28	TRBD1	TRBJ2-2	many
CASNRDSNTEAFF	TGTGCCAGCAACCGGGACAGCAACACTGAAGCTTTCTTT	TRBV2	TRBD1	TRBJ1-1	many
CSASGHHRLAGGTDTQYF	TGCAGTGCTAGCGGACATCACCGGCTAGCGGGGGGCACAGATACGCAGTATTTT	TRBV20-1	TRBD2	TRBJ2-3	many
CASSAGQGNDYGYTF	TGTGCCAGCAGCGCCGGCCAGGGAAACGACTATGGCTACACCTTC	TRBV11-3	.	TRBJ1-2	many
CASSQGAGRGELFF	TGTGCCAGCAGCCAAGGTGCTGGCCGCGGGGAGCTGTTTTTT	TRBV3-1	.	TRBJ2-2	.
CASSPGLAGGPYNEQFF	TGCGCCAGCAGCCCAGGACTAGCGGGGGGGCCCTACAATGAGCAGTTCTTC	TRBV5-1	TRBD2	TRBJ2-1	many
CASSATLSTIVEQYF	TGTGCCAGCAGTGCAACCTTATCTACGATTGTTGAGCAGTACTTC	TRBV25-1	.	TRBJ2-7	once
CASSFSGGRDTQYF	TGTGCCAGCAGCTTCTCGGGGGGGCGGGATACGCAGTATTTT	TRBV5-5	TRBD2	TRBJ2-3	many
CAILSPYSGANVLTF	TGTGCCATCCTGTCTCCCTACTCTGGGGCCAACGTCCTGACTTTC	TRBV10-3	.	TRBJ2-6	.
CAWSVRASGGAKNIQYF	TGTGCCTGGAGTGTACGAGCTAGCGGGGGAGCCAAAAACATTCAGTACTTC	TRBV30	TRBD2	TRBJ2-4	many
CASSALRGGTDTQYF	TGTGCCAGCAGCGCCCTCAGGGGCGGCACAGATACGCAGTATTTT	TRBV9	.	TRBJ2-3	many
CSAPGTGWETQYF	TGCAGTGCCCCCGGGACAGGGTGGGAGACCCAGTACTTC	TRBV20-1	TRBD1	TRBJ2-5	.
CSARSPTGEVGTEAFF	TGCAGTGCTCGAAGCCCAACAGGGGAGGTAGGCACTGAAGCTTTCTTT	TRBV20-1	TRBD1	TRBJ1-1	.